This T cell receptor beta chain was sequenced during a study of cytomegalovirus exposure and HLA in healthy donors. Study at large: It was reported in a later analysis that the 120 or so validation repertoires used the same platform as the roughly 670 first-cohort repertoires. Overall study results and limits: Among TCR beta chains, those listed as cytomegalovirus-associated numbered 164.

Separation from the roughly 600-subject first cohort characterized the 120-subject validation cohort, to which the donors belonged. The CDR3 spans 12 residues. V was trimmed by 8 bases and J by 9 bases, leaving 11 bases between them. Germline loops: CDR1 MNHEY, CDR2 SMNVEV (reference sequence). This clone was picked up one time. Antigen specificity is unknown. Clones were read by immunoSEQ multiplex PCR, and TCRdb kept only the in-frame ones, dropping some. The table lists about 220,000 clones, under 95% of them singletons. Sequencing was done on a sample of PBMCs. This receptor was obtained from a woman between 18 and 29 years old in good health and CMV-seronegative. This chain connects TRBV27 to TRBJ1-6, with TRBD1 as a possible D gene (5 bases). The CDR3 DNA is TGTGCCAGCTGGGGGGGGAGTTCACCCCTCCACTTT. Its protein product is CASWGGSSPLHF.